This TCR beta chain was identified in a study of CD8+ T cells in alopecia areata. Extracted RNA was reverse transcribed, and the resulting cDNA served as sequencing template. Profiling relied on immunoSEQ multiplex PCR, and the TCRdb table lists in-frame clones only, not all of them. The profile shows roughly 150,000 clones, approximately 60% of them singletons. This clone was recorded a few times. The V gene's germline CDR1 is SGHAT and CDR2 FQNNGV. V lost 2 bases, J lost 4 bases, and 14 bases lay in between. The CDR3 is 15 amino acids. This sequence joins TRBV11-2 and TRBJ1-2; D remains unclear. Material for sequencing was CD4+ T cells sorted from blood. The sequence came from a human donor in good health. The CDR3 reads CASSLTLQRSYGYTF. CDR3 sequence (DNA): TGTGCCAGCAGCTTAACCCTTCAGAGATCCTATGGCTACACCTTC.